Listed here is a single T cell receptor (beta chain). The protocol was immunoSEQ multiplex PCR, while the TCRdb copy is restricted to in-frame clones and leaves out a portion. The sample lists 120,000 or so clones, 76% occurring once. This entry comes from a study of blood T cell repertoires in COVID-19. This CDR3 has 12 residues. The V end lost 3 bases, the J end lost 6 bases, and 12 bases lay between the germline ends. Per the germline V gene, CDR1 is GTSNPN and CDR2 is SVGIG (reference sequence). Sequencing was performed on peripheral blood. The source is a woman over 75 with acute or convalescent COVID-19. This chain uses TRBV30 with TRBJ2-7; D not certain. CDR3 sequence reads: CAWRSTLFEQYF. CDR3 sequence (DNA): TGTGCCTGGAGGTCTACCCTATTCGAGCAGTACTTC.